The 26 T cell receptor beta chains given below trace back to one sample, sequenced in a study of blood T cell repertoires in COVID-19. Generated by immunoSEQ multiplex PCR, the TCRdb table keeps only in-frame clones and is missing some. The repertoire consists of tens of thousands of clones, with roughly four fifths occurring once and the leading ten covering about 4.4%. Source material: peripheral blood. These receptors were taken from a woman between 55 and 75 years old with acute or convalescent COVID-19.

The chain couples TRBV4-1 to TRBJ2-5; no clear D. CDR1 MGHRA and CDR2 YSYEKL come from the germline V gene. This CDR3 region has 13 residues. Trimming removed 1 base at V and 5 bases at J, with 8 bases between. CDR3 bases: TGCGCCAGCAGCCAAGTAGTTTTTGAGACCCAGTACTTC. This sequence encodes CASSQVVFETQYF.

This rearrangement joins TRBV27 to TRBJ1-1; no clear D gene. Germline CDR1 MNHEY, CDR2 SMNVEV (reference sequence). V was pared by 10 bases and J by 1 base, with 13 bases between. The CDR3 is made up of 13 amino acids. CDR3 coding DNA: TGTGCCACCTCTAACGGGTGGAACACTGAAGCTTTCTTT. This codes for CATSNGWNTEAFF.

This clone was counted between two and nine times. The gene calls are TRBV10-3 and TRBJ2-3; 9 bases align to TRBD1. This CDR3 has 16 amino acids. Germline V lookup: CDR1 ENHRY, CDR2 SYGVKD. Trimming took 4 bases from V and 5 from J; bases not matched to a gene: 10. The DNA for the CDR3 is TGTGCCATCAGTGGGGGGGACAGGGAGGGGGGAGATACGCAGTATTTT. It yields the protein CAISGGDREGGDTQYF.

This chain connects TRBV11-2 to TRBJ1-5; D gene unclear. The CDR3 runs to 13 residues. Germline values: CDR1 SGHAT, CDR2 FQNNGV. Trimming took off 2 bases at V and 9 bases at J, with 11 bases between the two ends. Written as DNA, the CDR3 is TGTGCCAGCAGCTTACAACGGGGATGGCCCCAGCATTTT. This sequence encodes CASSLQRGWPQHF.

CDR3 protein: CASSPRQGENTEAFF. CDR3 DNA: TGTGCCAGCTCACCACGACAGGGGGAGAACACTGAAGCTTTCTTT. The rearrangement uses TRBV18 and TRBJ1-1; 9 bases line up with TRBD1. The CDR3 sequence is 15 residues long. Germline CDR1 is KGHSH and CDR2 is LQKENI. Trimming cost V 1 base and J 1 base; bases outside gene matches: 1. The full variable domain, its missing parts supplied by reference TRBV18 and TRBJ1-1, is NAGVMQNPRHLVRRRGQEARLRCSPMKGHSHVYWYRQLPEEGLKFMVYLQKENIIDESGMPKERFSAEFPKEGPSILRIQQVVRGDSAAYFCASSPRQGENTEAFFGQGTRLTVV.

The V gene is TRBV19, the J gene TRBJ1-1, with D possibly TRBD1 on 6 matching bases. The germline V and J ends were trimmed by 6 bases and 4 bases, with 9 bases remaining between them. There are 12 residues in the CDR3. CDR1 is LNHDA, CDR2 SQIVND, per germline (reference sequence). The DNA of the CDR3 is TGTGCCAGTAGCGCGGGGGCCACTGAAGCTTTCTTT. Its protein product is CASSAGATEAFF.

The rearrangement uses TRBV5-1 and TRBJ1-5; D possibly corresponds to TRBD1 (5 bases). The germline V gene encodes CDR1 SGHRS and CDR2 YFSETQ. V lost 0 bases to trimming and J lost 6 bases, with 7 bases between them. CDR3 length: 13 amino acids. Here the CDR3 reads CASSLEGFQPQHF. For the CDR3, the DNA is TGCGCCAGCAGCTTGGAGGGGTTTCAGCCCCAGCATTTT.

The chain combines TRBV5-1 with TRBJ1-1, with D maybe TRBD1 (6 bases). V shed 3 bases and J shed 3 bases, with 12 bases lying between them. The CDR3 spans 14 residues. Germline CDR1 SGHRS, CDR2 YFSETQ. CDR3 DNA: TGCGCCAGCAGCTATGACAGGCGGGACACTGAAGCTTTCTTT. Amino acids: CASSYDRRDTEAFF.

The chain uses TRBV5-1 and TRBJ1-1; perhaps TRBD1 as D (5 bases). The CDR3 sequence is 14 residues long. V lost 3 bases to trimming and J lost 4 bases, with 13 bases between them. Germline V gene sequence: CDR1 SGHRS, CDR2 YFSETQ. In DNA, the CDR3 is TGCGCCAGCAGCTCCGGGGGTGTTCTCACTGAAGCTTTCTTT. Translating gives CASSSGGVLTEAFF. Filled out from reference TRBV5-1 and TRBJ1-1, the complete variable domain reads KAGVTQTPRYLIKTRGQQVTLSCSPISGHRSVSWYQQTPGQGLQFLFEYFSETQRNKGNFPGRFSGRQFSNSRSEMNVSTLELGDSALYLCASSSGGVLTEAFFGQGTRLTVV.

The chain couples TRBV6-4 to TRBJ2-7, with D perhaps TRBD1 (5 bases). Trimming pared 4 bases from V and 1 base from J, leaving 14 bases between. The CDR3 runs 15 residues. The germline gives CDR1 MRHNA, CDR2 SNTAGT. The CDR3: CASSVPQGPSYEQYF. CDR3 in DNA: TGTGCCAGCAGTGTACCTCAGGGCCCTTCCTACGAGCAGTACTTC.

The chain uses TRBV27 and TRBJ1-3; TRBD1 is a possible D gene (5 bases). V was trimmed by 6 bases and J by 4 bases, leaving 13 bases between them. CDR1 is MNHEY, CDR2 SMNVEV, per germline (reference sequence). The CDR3 totals 14 residues. CDR3 coding DNA: TGTGCCAGCAGGAAGGGGTCCCCAGGAAACACCATATATTTT. Amino acid sequence: CASRKGSPGNTIYF.

The rearrangement joins TRBV29-1 to TRBJ1-2; D possibly corresponds to TRBD1 (5 bases). The CDR3 has 15 residues. Trimming pared 6 bases from V and 4 bases from J, leaving 21 bases between. Germline loops: CDR1 SQVTM, CDR2 ANQGSEA. The CDR3 is CSVTGEGSAFYGYTF. The CDR3 region has the DNA TGCAGCGTAACTGGGGAGGGGTCCGCTTTCTATGGCTACACCTTC.

This clone was recorded only once. J is TRBJ2-2 and V is TRBV5-1; D may be TRBD2 (6 bases). Trimming took off 2 bases at V and 4 bases at J, with 15 bases between the two ends. CDR3 length: 16 residues. The V gene's germline CDR1 is SGHRS and CDR2 YFSETQ. The CDR3 DNA sequence: TGCGCCAGCAGCTTCGACCCGGGGAGGATCACCGGGGAGCTGTTTTTT. The encoded protein is CASSFDPGRITGELFF. The full variable domain, completed using reference TRBV5-1 and TRBJ2-2, is KAGVTQTPRYLIKTRGQQVTLSCSPISGHRSVSWYQQTPGQGLQFLFEYFSETQRNKGNFPGRFSGRQFSNSRSEMNVSTLELGDSALYLCASSFDPGRITGELFFGEGSRLTVL.

The count of this clone is one. The genes are TRBV14 and TRBJ2-7, with a possible D match to TRBD1 (6 bases). This CDR3 is built from 14 residues. Trimming took off 2 bases at V and 0 bases at J, with 8 bases between the two ends. Germline V gives CDR1 SGHDN, CDR2 FVKESK. The CDR3: CASSQWTASYEQYF. The CDR3 bases are TGTGCCAGCAGCCAATGGACAGCCTCCTACGAGCAGTACTTC. Full variable domain (remainder filled in from reference TRBV14 and TRBJ2-7): EAGVTQFPSHSVIEKGQTVTLRCDPISGHDNLYWYRRVMGKEIKFLLHFVKESKQDESGMPNNRFLAERTGGTYSTLKVQPAELEDSGVYFCASSQWTASYEQYFGPGTRLTVT.

The chain combines TRBV9 with TRBJ2-7; a weak D match, TRBD2 (6 bases). The length of the CDR3 is 14 residues. V gave up 3 bases and J gave up 5 bases, with 15 bases separating them. Per germline, CDR1 SGDLS and CDR2 YYNGEE. The CDR3 DNA reads as TGTGCCAGCAGCGGGACCGGGGGAGGAAACGAGCAGTACTTC. This codes for CASSGTGGGNEQYF.

The gene calls are TRBV19 and TRBJ2-7; 10 bases fit TRBD1. Germline loops: CDR1 LNHDA, CDR2 SQIVND (reference sequence). CDR3 length equals 15 residues. The ends lost 3 bases at V and 5 bases at J; junction bases unmatched: 7. CDR3 in DNA: TGTGCCAGTAGTATCCCCGGACAGGGGGTCGACGAGCAGTACTTC. The encoded protein is CASSIPGQGVDEQYF.

This chain uses TRBV5-1 with TRBJ2-1; 9 bases are a match to TRBD1. CDR1 is SGHRS, CDR2 YFSETQ, per germline. This CDR3 is built from 15 residues. The trim removed 5 bases at V and 6 bases at J, leaving 9 bases unmatched. This CDR3 reads CASSSGQGMSNEQFF. Written as DNA, the CDR3 is TGCGCCAGCAGTTCGGGACAGGGAATGAGCAATGAGCAGTTCTTC.

The chain links TRBV11-2 to TRBJ2-2; D ambiguous. Per germline, CDR1 SGHAT and CDR2 FQNNGV. With 1 base removed from V and 4 bases from J, the gap between germline ends came to 10 bases. The CDR3 loop spans 15 amino acids. The CDR3 DNA follows: TGTGCCAGCAGCTTAGGGCAGGCCTTCACCGGGGAGCTGTTTTTT. It translates to CASSLGQAFTGELFF.

The chain recombines TRBV5-1 with TRBJ1-1; 8 positions agree with TRBD1. Per the germline V gene, CDR1 is SGHRS and CDR2 is YFSETQ. This CDR3 contains 16 residues. Germline trimming cut 0 bases from V and 5 bases from J; bases unmatched to any gene: 9. CDR3 nucleotide sequence: TGCGCCAGCAGCTTGGGTGCAGGGGGCGCCAGAACTGAAGCTTTCTTT. This encodes CASSLGAGGARTEAFF. Filled out from reference TRBV5-1 and TRBJ1-1, the complete variable domain reads KAGVTQTPRYLIKTRGQQVTLSCSPISGHRSVSWYQQTPGQGLQFLFEYFSETQRNKGNFPGRFSGRQFSNSRSEMNVSTLELGDSALYLCASSLGAGGARTEAFFGQGTRLTVV.

The V call is TRBV29-1, the J call TRBJ2-5, with a weak D call TRBD1 (5 bases). Trimming removed 0 bases at V and 0 bases at J, with 8 bases between. The germline V gene encodes CDR1 SQVTM and CDR2 ANQGSEA. This CDR3 comprises 14 residues. This CDR3 reads CSVEDQGHQETQYF. The CDR3 coding sequence is TGCAGCGTTGAAGATCAGGGTCACCAAGAGACCCAGTACTTC.

The chain links TRBV9 to TRBJ2-7; D possibly corresponds to TRBD2 (6 bases). Per the germline V gene, CDR1 is SGDLS and CDR2 is YYNGEE. This CDR3 contains 14 residues. The germline V and J ends were trimmed by 0 bases and 9 bases, with 16 bases remaining between them. The chain's CDR3 is CASSVVDYGSGQYF. The CDR3 DNA reads as TGTGCCAGCAGCGTAGTGGACTACGGGTCCGGGCAGTACTTC.

This rearrangement joins TRBV10-1 to TRBJ2-7; TRBD1 might be the D (6 bases). V lost 6 bases, J lost 7 bases, and 19 bases lay in between. The CDR3 has 14 amino acids. The germline V gene encodes CDR1 WNHNN and CDR2 SYGVQD (reference sequence). The CDR3 DNA is TGCGCCAGCAGCGGGACCGGGACAACTCGAGAGCAGTACTTC. This encodes CASSGTGTTREQYF.

This clone came up once. The sample contains more than one DNA sequence encoding this CDR3. V gene TRBV6-1 combines with J gene TRBJ2-5, with 8 bases that match TRBD1. Germline CDR1 and CDR2: MNHNS and SASEGT. CDR3 length: 14 amino acids. The trim removed 3 bases at V and 2 bases at J, leaving 2 bases unmatched. Written as DNA, the CDR3 is TGTGCCAGCAGTGAGGGGACAGGTCAAGAGACCCAGTACTTC. This encodes CASSEGTGQETQYF.

This clone was found once. This chain uses TRBV27 with TRBJ1-1; D is unclear. V was cut by 3 bases and J by 6 bases, with 14 bases left in between. This CDR3 has 14 amino acids. Germline CDR1 reads MNHEY; CDR2 reads SMNVEV (reference sequence). The CDR3 DNA is TGTGCCAGCAGTTTTAACCCCGAGGGATCTGAAGCTTTCTTT. It translates to CASSFNPEGSEAFF.

V and J are TRBV7-9 and TRBJ2-1, with D perhaps TRBD1 (5 bases). Trimming pared 1 base from V and 6 bases from J, leaving 13 bases between. This CDR3 comprises 15 residues. The germline V gene encodes CDR1 SEHNR and CDR2 FQNEAQ (reference sequence). DNA of the CDR3: TGTGCCAGCAGCTTAGGGCAGGGCTACAGCAATGAGCAGTTCTTC. It yields the protein CASSLGQGYSNEQFF.

This chain links TRBV2 with TRBJ2-1, with TRBD2 identical over 8 bases. The CDR3 spans 14 residues. J lost 8 bases, V lost 2 bases, and 5 bases had no gene match. Germline V gene lookup returns CDR1 SNHLY and CDR2 FYNNEI. The CDR3 bases are TGTGCCAGCAGTGAAATGCGGGGGGTCTATGAGCAGTTCTTC. It yields the protein CASSEMRGVYEQFF.